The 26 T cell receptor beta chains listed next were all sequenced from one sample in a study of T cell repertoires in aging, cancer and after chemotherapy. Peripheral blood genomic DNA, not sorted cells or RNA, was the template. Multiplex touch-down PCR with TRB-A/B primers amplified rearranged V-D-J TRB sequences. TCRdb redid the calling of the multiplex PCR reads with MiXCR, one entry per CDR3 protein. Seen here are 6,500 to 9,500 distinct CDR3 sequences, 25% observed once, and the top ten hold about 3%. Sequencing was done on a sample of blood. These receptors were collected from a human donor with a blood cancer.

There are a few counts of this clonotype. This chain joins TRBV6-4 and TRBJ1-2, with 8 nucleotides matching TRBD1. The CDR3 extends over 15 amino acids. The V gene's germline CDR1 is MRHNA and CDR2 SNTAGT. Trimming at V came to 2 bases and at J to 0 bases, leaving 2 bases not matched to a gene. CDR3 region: CASSDGTGTNYGYTF. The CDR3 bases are TGTGCCAGCAGTGACGGGACAGGTACTAACTATGGCTACACCTTC.

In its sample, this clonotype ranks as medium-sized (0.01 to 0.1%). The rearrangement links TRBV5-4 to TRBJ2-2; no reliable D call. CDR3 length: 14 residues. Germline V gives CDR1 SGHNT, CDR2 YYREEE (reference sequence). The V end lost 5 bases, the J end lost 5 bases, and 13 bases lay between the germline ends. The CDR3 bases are TGTGCCAGCAGTCCTGGCGTGGCGACCGGGGAGCTGTTTTTT. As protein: CASSPGVATGELFF.

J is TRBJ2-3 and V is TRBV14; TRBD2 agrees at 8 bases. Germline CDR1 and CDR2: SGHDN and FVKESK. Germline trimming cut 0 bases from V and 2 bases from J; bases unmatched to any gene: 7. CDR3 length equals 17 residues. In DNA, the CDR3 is TGTGCCAGCAGCCAAGATATTAGGACTAGCCACACAGATACGCAGTATTTT. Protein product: CASSQDIRTSHTDTQYF.

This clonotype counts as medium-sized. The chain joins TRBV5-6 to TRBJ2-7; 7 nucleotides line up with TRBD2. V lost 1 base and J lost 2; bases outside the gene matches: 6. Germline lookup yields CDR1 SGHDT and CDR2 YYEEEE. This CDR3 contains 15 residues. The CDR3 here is CASSLFGTNTYEQYF. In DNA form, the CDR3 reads TGTGCCAGCAGCTTGTTCGGGACTAACACCTACGAGCAGTACTTC.

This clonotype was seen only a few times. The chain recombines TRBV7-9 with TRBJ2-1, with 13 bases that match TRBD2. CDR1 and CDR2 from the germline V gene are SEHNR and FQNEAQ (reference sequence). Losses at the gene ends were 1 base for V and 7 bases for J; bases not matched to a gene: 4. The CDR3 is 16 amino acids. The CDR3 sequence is CASSLGTSGGANEQFF. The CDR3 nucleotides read TGTGCCAGCAGCTTAGGAACTAGCGGGGGGGCGAATGAGCAGTTCTTC.

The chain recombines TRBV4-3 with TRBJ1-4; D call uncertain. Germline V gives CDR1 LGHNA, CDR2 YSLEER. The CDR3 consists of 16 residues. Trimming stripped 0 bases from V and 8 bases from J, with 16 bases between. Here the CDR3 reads CASSQDFDGFGEKLFF. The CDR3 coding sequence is TGCGCCAGCAGCCAAGATTTCGATGGTTTCGGAGAAAAACTGTTTTTT.

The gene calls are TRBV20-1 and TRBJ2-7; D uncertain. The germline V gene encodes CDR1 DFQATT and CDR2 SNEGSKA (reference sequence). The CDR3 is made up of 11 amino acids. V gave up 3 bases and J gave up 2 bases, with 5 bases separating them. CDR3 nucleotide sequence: TGCAGTGCTAGTCTCCCCTACGAGCAGTACTTC. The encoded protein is CSASLPYEQYF.

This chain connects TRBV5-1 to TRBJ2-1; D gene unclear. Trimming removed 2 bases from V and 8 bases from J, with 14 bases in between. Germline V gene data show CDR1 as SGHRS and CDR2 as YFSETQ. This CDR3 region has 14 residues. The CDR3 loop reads CASSFGQARDEQFF. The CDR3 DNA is TGCGCCAGCAGCTTCGGGCAGGCGAGAGATGAGCAGTTCTTC.

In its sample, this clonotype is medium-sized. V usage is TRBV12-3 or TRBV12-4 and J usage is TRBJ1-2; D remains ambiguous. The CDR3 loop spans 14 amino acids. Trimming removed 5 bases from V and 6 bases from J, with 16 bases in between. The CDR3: CASSPAGFRNGYTF. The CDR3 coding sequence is TGTGCCAGCAGTCCGGCGGGGTTTCGAAATGGCTACACCTTC.

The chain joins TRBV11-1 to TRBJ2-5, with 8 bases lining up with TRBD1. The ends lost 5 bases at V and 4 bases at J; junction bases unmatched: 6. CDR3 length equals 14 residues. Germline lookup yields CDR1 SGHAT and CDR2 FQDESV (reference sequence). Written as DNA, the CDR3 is TGTGCCAGCAGCGACCGGGACAGGATAGAGACCCAGTACTTC. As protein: CASSDRDRIETQYF.

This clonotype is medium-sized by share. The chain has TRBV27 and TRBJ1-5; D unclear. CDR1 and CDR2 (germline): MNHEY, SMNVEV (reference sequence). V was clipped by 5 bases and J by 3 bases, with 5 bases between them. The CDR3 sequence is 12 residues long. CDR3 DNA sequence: TGTGCCAGCAGTACCCTCAATCAGCCCCAGCATTTT. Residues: CASSTLNQPQHF.

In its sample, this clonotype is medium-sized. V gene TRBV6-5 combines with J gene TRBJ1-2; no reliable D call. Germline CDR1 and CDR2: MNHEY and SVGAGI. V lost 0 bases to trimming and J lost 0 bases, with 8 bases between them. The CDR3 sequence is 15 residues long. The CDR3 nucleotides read TGTGCCAGCAGTTACTCAGGTGTCGCTAACTATGGCTACACCTTC. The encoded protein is CASSYSGVANYGYTF.

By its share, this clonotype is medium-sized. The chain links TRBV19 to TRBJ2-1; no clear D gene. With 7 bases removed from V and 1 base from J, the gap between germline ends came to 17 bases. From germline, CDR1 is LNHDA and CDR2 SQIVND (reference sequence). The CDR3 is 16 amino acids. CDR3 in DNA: TGTGCCAGTACCTTCGTGGGCAGCCAATCCTACAATGAGCAGTTCTTC. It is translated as CASTFVGSQSYNEQFF.

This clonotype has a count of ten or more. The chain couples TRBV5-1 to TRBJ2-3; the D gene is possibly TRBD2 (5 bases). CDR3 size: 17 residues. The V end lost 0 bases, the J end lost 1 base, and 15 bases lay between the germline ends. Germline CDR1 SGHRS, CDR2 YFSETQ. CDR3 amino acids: CASSLGPGNPGTDTQYF. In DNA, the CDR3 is TGCGCCAGCAGCTTGGGGCCGGGGAACCCTGGCACAGATACGCAGTATTTT.

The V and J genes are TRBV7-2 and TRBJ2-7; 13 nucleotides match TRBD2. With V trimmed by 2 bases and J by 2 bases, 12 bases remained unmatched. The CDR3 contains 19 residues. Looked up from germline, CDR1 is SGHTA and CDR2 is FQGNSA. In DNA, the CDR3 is TGTGCCAGCAGCTTATATGGACTAGCGGGAGATCACAGGGCCTACGAGCAGTACTTC. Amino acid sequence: CASSLYGLAGDHRAYEQYF.

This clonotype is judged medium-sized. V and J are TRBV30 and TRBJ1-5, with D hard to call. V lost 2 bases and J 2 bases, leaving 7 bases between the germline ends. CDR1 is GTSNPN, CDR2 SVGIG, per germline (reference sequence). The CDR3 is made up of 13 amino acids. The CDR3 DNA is TGTGCCTGGAGTTACAGCGGCAATCAGCCCCAGCATTTT. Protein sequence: CAWSYSGNQPQHF.

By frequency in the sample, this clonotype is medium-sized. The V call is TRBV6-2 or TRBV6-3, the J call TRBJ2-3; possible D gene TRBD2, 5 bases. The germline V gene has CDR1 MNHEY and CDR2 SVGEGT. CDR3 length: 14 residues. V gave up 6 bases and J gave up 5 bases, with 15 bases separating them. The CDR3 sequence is CASRLIGAVDTQYF. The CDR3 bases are TGTGCCAGCAGGTTGATAGGAGCGGTAGATACGCAGTATTTT.

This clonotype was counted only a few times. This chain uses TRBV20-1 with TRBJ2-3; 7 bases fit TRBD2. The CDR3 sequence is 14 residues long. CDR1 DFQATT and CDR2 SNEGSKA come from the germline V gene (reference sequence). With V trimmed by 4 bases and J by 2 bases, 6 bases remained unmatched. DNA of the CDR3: TGCAGTGCTATCACGGGGGGATACACAGATACGCAGTATTTT. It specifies CSAITGGYTDTQYF.

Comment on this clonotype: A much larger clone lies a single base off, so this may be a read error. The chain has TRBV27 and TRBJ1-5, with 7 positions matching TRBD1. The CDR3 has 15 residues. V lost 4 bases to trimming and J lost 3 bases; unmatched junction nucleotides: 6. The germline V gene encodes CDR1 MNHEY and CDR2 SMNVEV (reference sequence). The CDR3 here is CASSYGTVDNQPQHF. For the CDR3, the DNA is TGTGCCAGCAGTTACGGGACAGTCGACAATCAGCCCCAGCATTTT.

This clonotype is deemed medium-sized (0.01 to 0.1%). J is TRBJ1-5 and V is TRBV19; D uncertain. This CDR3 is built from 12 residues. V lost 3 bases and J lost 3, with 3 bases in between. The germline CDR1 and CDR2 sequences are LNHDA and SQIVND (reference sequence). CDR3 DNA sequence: TGTGCCAGTAGTATCTACAATCAGCCCCAGCATTTT. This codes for CASSIYNQPQHF.

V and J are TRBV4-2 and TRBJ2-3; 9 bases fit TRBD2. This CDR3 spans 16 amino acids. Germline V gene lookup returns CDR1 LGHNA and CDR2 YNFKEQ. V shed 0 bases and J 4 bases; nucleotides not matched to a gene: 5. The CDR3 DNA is TGTGCCAGCAGCCAAGATCAAGGCGGGGGGGCAGATACGCAGTATTTT. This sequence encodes CASSQDQGGGADTQYF.

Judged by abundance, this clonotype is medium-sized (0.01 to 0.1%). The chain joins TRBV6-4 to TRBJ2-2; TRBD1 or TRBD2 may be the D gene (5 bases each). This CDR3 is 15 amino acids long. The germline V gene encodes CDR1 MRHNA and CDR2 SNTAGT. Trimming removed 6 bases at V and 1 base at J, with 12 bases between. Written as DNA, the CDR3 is TGTGCCAGCAGCCCCGGGACCGAGAACACCGGGGAGCTGTTTTTT. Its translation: CASSPGTENTGELFF.

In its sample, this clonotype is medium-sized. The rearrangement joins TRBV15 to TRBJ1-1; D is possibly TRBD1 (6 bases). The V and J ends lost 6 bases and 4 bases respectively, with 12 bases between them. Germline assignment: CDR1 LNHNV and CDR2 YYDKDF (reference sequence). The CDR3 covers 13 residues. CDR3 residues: CATSGTFTTEAFF. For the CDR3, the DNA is TGTGCCACCAGTGGGACATTTACCACTGAAGCTTTCTTT.

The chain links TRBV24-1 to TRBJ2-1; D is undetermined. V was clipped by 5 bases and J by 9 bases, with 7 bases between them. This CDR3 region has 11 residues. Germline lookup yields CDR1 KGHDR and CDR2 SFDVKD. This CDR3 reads CATSVNAEQFF. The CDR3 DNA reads TGTGCCACCAGTGTAAATGCTGAGCAGTTCTTC.

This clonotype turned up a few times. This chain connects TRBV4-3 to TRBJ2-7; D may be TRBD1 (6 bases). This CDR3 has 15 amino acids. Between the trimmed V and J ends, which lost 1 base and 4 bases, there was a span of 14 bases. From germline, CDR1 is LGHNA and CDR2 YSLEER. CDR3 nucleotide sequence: TGCGCCAGCAGCCAAGCTGTAGGGACACAGTACGAGCAGTACTTC. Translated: CASSQAVGTQYEQYF.

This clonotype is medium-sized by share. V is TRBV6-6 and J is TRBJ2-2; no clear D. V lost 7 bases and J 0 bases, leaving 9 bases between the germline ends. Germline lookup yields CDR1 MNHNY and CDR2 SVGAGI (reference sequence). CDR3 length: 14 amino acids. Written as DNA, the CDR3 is TGTGCCAGCAAAGGGCAAGCGAACACCGGGGAGCTGTTTTTT. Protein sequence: CASKGQANTGELFF.